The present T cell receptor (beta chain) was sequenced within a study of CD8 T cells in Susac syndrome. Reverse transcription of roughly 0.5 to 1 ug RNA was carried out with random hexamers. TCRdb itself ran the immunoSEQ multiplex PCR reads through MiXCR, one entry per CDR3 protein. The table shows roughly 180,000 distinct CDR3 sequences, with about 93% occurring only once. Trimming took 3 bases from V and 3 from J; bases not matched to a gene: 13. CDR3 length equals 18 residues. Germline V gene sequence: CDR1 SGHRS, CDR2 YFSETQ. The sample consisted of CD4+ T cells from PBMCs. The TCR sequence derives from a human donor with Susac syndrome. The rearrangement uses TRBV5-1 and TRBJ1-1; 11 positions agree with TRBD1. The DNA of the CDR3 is TGCGCCAGCAGCTGGAGAGGACAGGGGGCCCTTCTCGACACTGAAGCTTTCTTT. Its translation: CASSWRGQGALLDTEAFF.